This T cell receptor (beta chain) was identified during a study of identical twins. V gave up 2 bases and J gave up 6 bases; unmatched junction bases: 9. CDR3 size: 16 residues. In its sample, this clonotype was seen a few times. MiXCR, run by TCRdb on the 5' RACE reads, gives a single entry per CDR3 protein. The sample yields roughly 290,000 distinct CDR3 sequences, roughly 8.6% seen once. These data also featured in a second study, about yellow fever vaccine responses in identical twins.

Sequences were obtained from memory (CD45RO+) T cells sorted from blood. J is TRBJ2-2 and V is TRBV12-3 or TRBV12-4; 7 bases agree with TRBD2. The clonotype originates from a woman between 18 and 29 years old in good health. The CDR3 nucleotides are TGTGCCAGCAGTTTATTCGGACTAGGGACGGCCGGGGAGCTGTTTTTT. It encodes CASSLFGLGTAGELFF.